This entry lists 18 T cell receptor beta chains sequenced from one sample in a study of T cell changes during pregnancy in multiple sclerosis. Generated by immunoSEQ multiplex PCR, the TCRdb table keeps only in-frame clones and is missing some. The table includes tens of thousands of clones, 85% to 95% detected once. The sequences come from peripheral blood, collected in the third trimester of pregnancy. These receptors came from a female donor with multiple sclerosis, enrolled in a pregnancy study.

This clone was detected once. The CDR3 spells CASSQAVGQYGYTF. The CDR3 region has the DNA TGCGCCAGCAGCCAAGCGGTGGGACAATATGGCTACACCTTC. V usage is TRBV4-1 and J usage is TRBJ1-2; TRBD1 is a possible D gene (6 bases). The germline V gene has CDR1 MGHRA and CDR2 YSYEKL. This CDR3 has 14 amino acids. V gave up 1 base and J gave up 5 bases, with 11 bases separating them.

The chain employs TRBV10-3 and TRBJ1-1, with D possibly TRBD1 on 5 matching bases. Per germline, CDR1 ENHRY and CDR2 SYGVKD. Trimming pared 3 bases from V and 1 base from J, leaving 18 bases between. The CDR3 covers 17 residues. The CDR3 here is CAISDSQAGRRNTEAFF. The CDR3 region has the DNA TGTGCCATCAGTGACTCTCAAGCGGGGCGAAGGAACACTGAAGCTTTCTTT.

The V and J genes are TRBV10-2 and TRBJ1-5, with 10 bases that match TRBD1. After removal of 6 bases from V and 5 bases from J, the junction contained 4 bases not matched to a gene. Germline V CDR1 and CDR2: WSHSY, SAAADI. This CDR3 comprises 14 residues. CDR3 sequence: CASRLDRGDQPQHF. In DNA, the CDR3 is TGCGCCAGCAGGCTGGACAGGGGGGATCAGCCCCAGCATTTT.

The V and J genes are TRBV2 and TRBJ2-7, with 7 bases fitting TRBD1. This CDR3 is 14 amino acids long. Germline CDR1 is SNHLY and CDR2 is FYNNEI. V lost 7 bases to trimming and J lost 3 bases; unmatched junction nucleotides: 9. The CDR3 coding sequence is TGTGCCAGCAAACTGACAGGGCAGGGCTACGAGCAGTACTTC. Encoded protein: CASKLTGQGYEQYF. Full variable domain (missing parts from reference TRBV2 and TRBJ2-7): EPEVTQTPSHQVTQMGQEVILRCVPISNHLYFYWYRQILGQKVEFLVSFYNNEISEKSEIFDDQFSVERPDGSNFTLKIRSTKLEDSAMYFCASKLTGQGYEQYFGPGTRLTVT.

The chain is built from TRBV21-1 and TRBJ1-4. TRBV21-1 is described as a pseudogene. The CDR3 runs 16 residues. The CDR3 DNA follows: TGTGCCAGCAGCATCTCCTCCGGGGGGGAGGTGGAAAAACTGTTTTTT. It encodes CASSISSGGEVEKLFF.

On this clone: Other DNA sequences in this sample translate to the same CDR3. Here the CDR3 reads CASSQAGQGTYEQYF. The CDR3 DNA reads as TGCGCCAGCAGCCAAGCAGGACAGGGGACCTACGAGCAGTACTTC. The V and J genes are TRBV4-1 and TRBJ2-7; TRBD1 matches 9 bases. The trim removed 1 base at V and 2 bases at J, leaving 3 bases unmatched. Germline loops: CDR1 MGHRA, CDR2 YSYEKL. The CDR3 is 15 amino acids.

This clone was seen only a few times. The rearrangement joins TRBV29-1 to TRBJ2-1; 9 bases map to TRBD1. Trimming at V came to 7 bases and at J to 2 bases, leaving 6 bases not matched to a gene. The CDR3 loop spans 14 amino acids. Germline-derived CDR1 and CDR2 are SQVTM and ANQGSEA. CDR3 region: CSGQGQGPYNEQFF. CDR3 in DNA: TGCAGCGGCCAGGGACAGGGCCCCTACAATGAGCAGTTCTTC.

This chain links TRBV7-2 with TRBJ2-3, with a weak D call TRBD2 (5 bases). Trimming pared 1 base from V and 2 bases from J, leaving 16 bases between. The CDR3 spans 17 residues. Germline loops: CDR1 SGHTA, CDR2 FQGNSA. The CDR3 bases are TGTGCCAGCAGCTTAGGTCAGCGGCGTTATCTCACAGATACGCAGTATTTT. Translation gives CASSLGQRRYLTDTQYF.

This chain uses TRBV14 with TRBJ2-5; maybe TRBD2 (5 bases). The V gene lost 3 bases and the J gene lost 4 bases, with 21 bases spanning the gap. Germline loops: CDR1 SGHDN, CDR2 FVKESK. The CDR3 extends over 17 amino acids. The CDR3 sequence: CASSHQLGSGRRETQYF. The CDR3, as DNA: TGTGCCAGCAGCCATCAACTAGGATCCGGACGGCGAGAGACCCAGTACTTC. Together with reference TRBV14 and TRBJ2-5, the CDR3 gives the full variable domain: EAGVTQFPSHSVIEKGQTVTLRCDPISGHDNLYWYRRVMGKEIKFLLHFVKESKQDESGMPNNRFLAERTGGTYSTLKVQPAELEDSGVYFCASSHQLGSGRRETQYFGPGTRLLVL.

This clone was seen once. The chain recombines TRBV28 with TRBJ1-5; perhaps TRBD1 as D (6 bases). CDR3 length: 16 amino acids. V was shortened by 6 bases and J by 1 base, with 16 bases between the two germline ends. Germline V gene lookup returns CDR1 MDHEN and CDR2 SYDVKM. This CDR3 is CASREFRGRSNQPQHF. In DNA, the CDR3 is TGTGCCAGCAGAGAATTCAGGGGTAGGAGCAATCAGCCCCAGCATTTT.

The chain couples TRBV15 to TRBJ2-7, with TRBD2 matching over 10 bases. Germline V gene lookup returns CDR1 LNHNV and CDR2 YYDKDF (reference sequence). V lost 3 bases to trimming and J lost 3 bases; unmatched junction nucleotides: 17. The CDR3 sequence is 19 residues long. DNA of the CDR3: TGTGCCACCAGCAGGCAGGTAAGCGGGAGGGCCCCCCGTAGCTACGAGCAGTACTTC. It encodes CATSRQVSGRAPRSYEQYF.

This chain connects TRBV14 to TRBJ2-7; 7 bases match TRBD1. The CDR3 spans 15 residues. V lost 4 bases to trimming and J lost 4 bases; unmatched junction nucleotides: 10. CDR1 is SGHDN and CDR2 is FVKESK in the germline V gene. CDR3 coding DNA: TGTGCCAGCAGCCGTCAGTCAGGGGGTACTTACGAGCAGTACTTC. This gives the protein CASSRQSGGTYEQYF.

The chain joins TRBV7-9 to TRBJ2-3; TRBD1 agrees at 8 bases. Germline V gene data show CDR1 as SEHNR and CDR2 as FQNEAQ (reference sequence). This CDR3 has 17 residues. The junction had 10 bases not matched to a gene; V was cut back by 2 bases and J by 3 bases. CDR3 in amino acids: CASSLLDRDGVTDTQYF. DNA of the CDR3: TGTGCCAGCAGCTTATTGGACAGGGACGGTGTAACAGATACGCAGTATTTT.

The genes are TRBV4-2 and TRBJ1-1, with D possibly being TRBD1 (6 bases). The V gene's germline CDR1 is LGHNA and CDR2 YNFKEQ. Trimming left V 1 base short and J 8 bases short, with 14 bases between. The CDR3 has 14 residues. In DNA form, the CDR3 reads TGTGCCAGCAGCCAAGCGGAGGGGGGGCCAGAAGCTTTCTTT. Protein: CASSQAEGGPEAFF.

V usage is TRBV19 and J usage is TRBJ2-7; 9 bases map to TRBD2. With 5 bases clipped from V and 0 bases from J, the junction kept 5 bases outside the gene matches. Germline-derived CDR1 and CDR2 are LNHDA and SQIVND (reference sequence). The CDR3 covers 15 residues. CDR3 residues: CASSPSGMGSYEQYF. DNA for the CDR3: TGTGCCAGTAGTCCTAGCGGGATGGGCTCCTACGAGCAGTACTTC.

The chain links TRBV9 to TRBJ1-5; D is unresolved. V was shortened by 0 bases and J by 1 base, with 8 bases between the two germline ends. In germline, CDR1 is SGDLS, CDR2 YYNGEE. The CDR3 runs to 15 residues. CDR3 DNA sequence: TGTGCCAGCAGCGTAGGGGGAGCGAGCAATCAGCCCCAGCATTTT. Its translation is CASSVGGASNQPQHF. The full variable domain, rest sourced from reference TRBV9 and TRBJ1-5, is DSGVTQTPKHLITATGQRVTLRCSPRSGDLSVYWYQQSLDQGLQFLIQYYNGEERAKGNILERFSAQQFPDLHSELNLSSLELGDSALYFCASSVGGASNQPQHFGDGTRLSIL.

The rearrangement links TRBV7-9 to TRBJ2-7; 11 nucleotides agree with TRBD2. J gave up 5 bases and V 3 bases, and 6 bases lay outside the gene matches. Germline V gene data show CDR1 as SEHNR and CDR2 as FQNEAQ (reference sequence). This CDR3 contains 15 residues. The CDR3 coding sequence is TGTGCCAGCAGCTTTAGCGGGAGGGCCAGGGACGAGCAGTACTTC. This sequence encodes CASSFSGRARDEQYF.

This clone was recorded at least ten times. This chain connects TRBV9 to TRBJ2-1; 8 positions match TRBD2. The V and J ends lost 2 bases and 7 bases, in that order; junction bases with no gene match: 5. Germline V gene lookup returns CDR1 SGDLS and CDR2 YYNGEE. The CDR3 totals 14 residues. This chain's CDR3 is CASSVSGKKNEQFF. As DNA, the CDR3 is TGTGCCAGCAGCGTTAGCGGGAAGAAGAATGAGCAGTTCTTC.